These 29 T cell receptor beta chains share one sample of origin, sequenced in a study of blood T cell repertoires in COVID-19. Using immunoSEQ multiplex PCR, the repertoire was profiled, and TCRdb retains in-frame clones only, with some absent. The sample lists 180,000 or so clones, about nine tenths seen once, with 5.5% to 7.5% in the top ten. The sample was peripheral blood. These receptors came from a man between 35 and 55 years old with acute or convalescent COVID-19.

V gene TRBV7-9 combines with J gene TRBJ2-7; 7 nucleotides match TRBD1. Per the germline V gene, CDR1 is SEHNR and CDR2 is FQNEAQ (reference sequence). The CDR3 consists of 15 residues. Unmatched junction bases numbered 9, after V lost 7 bases and J lost 0 bases. DNA for the CDR3: TGTGCCAGCACCGAGGGACAGAAACGCTCCTACGAGCAGTACTTC. Amino acid sequence: CASTEGQKRSYEQYF. The full variable domain, rest sourced from reference TRBV7-9 and TRBJ2-7, is DTGVSQNPRHKITKRGQNVTFRCDPISEHNRLYWYRQTLGQGPEFLTYFQNEAQLEKSRLLSDRFSAERPKGSFSTLEIQRTEQGDSAMYLCASTEGQKRSYEQYFGPGTRLTVT.

The genes are TRBV20-1 and TRBJ1-6; unclear D gene. V lost 6 bases, J lost 7 bases, and 7 bases lay in between. Looked up from germline, CDR1 is DFQATT and CDR2 is SNEGSKA (reference sequence). This CDR3 is built from 11 residues. The CDR3 nucleotides read TGCAGTGCCACAGCCAATTCACCCCTCCACTTT. This encodes CSATANSPLHF.

The rearrangement links TRBV28 to TRBJ1-5; D may be TRBD1 (6 bases). The germline V and J ends were trimmed by 4 bases and 0 bases, with 16 bases remaining between them. The CDR3 sequence is 17 residues long. CDR1 MDHEN and CDR2 SYDVKM come from the germline V gene. CDR3 in DNA: TGTGCCAGCAGTTCCTCTCACAGGGCCCCTAGCAATCAGCCCCAGCATTTT. The encoded protein is CASSSSHRAPSNQPQHF.

The chain is built from TRBV7-8 and TRBJ1-2; D call uncertain. Trimming cost V 6 bases and J 3 bases, with 14 bases left between them. In germline, CDR1 is SGHVS, CDR2 FQNEAQ. The CDR3 spans 14 residues. CDR3 sequence: CASSSTGSYYGYTF. The CDR3 DNA reads as TGTGCCAGCAGTTCCACCGGGAGCTACTATGGCTACACCTTC.

The V call is TRBV24-1, the J call TRBJ1-4; tentative D call: TRBD1 (6 bases). V dropped 4 bases and J dropped 7 bases, with 15 bases sitting between them. Germline CDR1 and CDR2: KGHDR and SFDVKD. The CDR3 runs to 15 residues. Here the CDR3 reads CATSDRTARGEKLFF. DNA of the CDR3: TGTGCCACCAGTGACAGGACAGCGAGGGGTGAAAAACTGTTTTTT.

This sequence joins TRBV27 and TRBJ1-2; weak D call: TRBD1 (5 bases). Germline CDR1 reads MNHEY; CDR2 reads SMNVEV (reference sequence). This CDR3 has 12 residues. The ends were cut back, 6 bases at V and 8 bases at J, with 13 bases in the middle. CDR3 in DNA: TGTGCCAGCAGGGGGACTCCATGGGGCTACACCTTC. Amino acids: CASRGTPWGYTF.

The chain is built from TRBV7-9 and TRBJ1-1, with D possibly matching TRBD1 (6 bases). V lost 5 bases and J 3 bases, leaving 22 bases between the germline ends. This CDR3 region has 17 residues. Germline values: CDR1 SEHNR, CDR2 FQNEAQ (reference sequence). The CDR3 DNA reads TGTGCCAGCAGCCCCCTAGGGGGGGGTTTTGAGGACACTGAAGCTTTCTTT. Its translation: CASSPLGGGFEDTEAFF.

This clone was picked up a small number of times. The gene calls are TRBV11-2 and TRBJ1-6, with unresolved D. The CDR3 has 12 residues. Trimming shortened V by 3 bases and J by 10 bases, and 7 bases separated the two germline ends. The germline CDR1 and CDR2 sequences are SGHAT and FQNNGV. The CDR3 nucleotides read TGTGCCAGCAGCTTCATTGGCTCACCCCTCCACTTT. It encodes CASSFIGSPLHF.

Concerning this clone: This specimen includes other DNA sequences encoding the same CDR3. This chain joins TRBV6-5 and TRBJ1-5, with 8 bases matching TRBD1. Germline CDR1 reads MNHEY; CDR2 reads SVGAGI. The CDR3 length is 15 residues. V shed 6 bases and J 3 bases; nucleotides not matched to a gene: 7. As DNA, the CDR3 is TGTGCCAGCAGCGGAACAGGGGGAAACAATCAGCCCCAGCATTTT. It translates to CASSGTGGNNQPQHF.

The chain is built from TRBV6-5 and TRBJ1-4, with TRBD1 as a possible D gene (6 bases). This CDR3 has 15 amino acids. The V and J ends lost 4 bases and 8 bases respectively, with 17 bases between them. Germline V lookup: CDR1 MNHEY, CDR2 SVGAGI. CDR3 sequence reads: CASSFYRERGEKLFF. Written as DNA, the CDR3 is TGTGCCAGCAGTTTTTACAGGGAGAGGGGAGAAAAACTGTTTTTT.

The CDR3 sequence is CASSHRQGVLGEKLFF. In nucleotides, the CDR3 is TGTGCCAGCAGCCATCGTCAGGGCGTTCTTGGTGAAAAACTGTTTTTT. This rearrangement joins TRBV3-1 (or the pseudogene TRBV3-2) to TRBJ1-4; TRBD1 might be the D (5 bases). Germline V gives CDR1 LGHDT, CDR2 YNNKEL (reference sequence). Trimming stripped 3 bases from V and 7 bases from J, with 18 bases between. This CDR3 has 16 residues.

This clone was counted only a few times. This sequence joins TRBV29-1 and TRBJ1-1; TRBD1 agrees at 12 bases. CDR3 length: 13 residues. The J segment lost 2 bases and the V segment lost 7 bases, leaving 2 bases of the junction unmatched. The germline gives CDR1 SQVTM, CDR2 ANQGSEA. The CDR3 reads CSAGTGGNTEAFF. The CDR3 DNA follows: TGCAGCGCAGGGACAGGGGGCAACACTGAAGCTTTCTTT.

The chain is built from TRBV5-1 and TRBJ2-3, with TRBD1 identical over 12 bases. The CDR3 totals 14 residues. The ends lost 7 bases at V and 5 bases at J; junction bases unmatched: 5. CDR1 is SGHRS and CDR2 is YFSETQ in the germline V gene. CDR3 nucleotides: TGCGCCAGCGGCCGGGACAGGGGGCTAGATACGCAGTATTTT. Its protein product is CASGRDRGLDTQYF.

The chain links TRBV27 to TRBJ1-5, with D maybe TRBD1 (5 bases). Germline V lookup: CDR1 MNHEY, CDR2 SMNVEV (reference sequence). This CDR3 has 13 amino acids. CDR3 region: CGRGCESNQPQHF. In nucleotides, the CDR3 is TGTGGGAGGGGATGTGAGAGCAATCAGCCCCAGCATTTT.

J is TRBJ2-5 and V is TRBV5-4; no definite D call. Germline assignment: CDR1 SGHNT and CDR2 YYREEE (reference sequence). The CDR3 contains 13 residues. V lost 2 bases and J 5 bases, leaving 10 bases between the germline ends. The CDR3 DNA follows: TGTGCCAGCAGCTTTCCTAGTGAGGAGACCCAGTACTTC. It codes for CASSFPSEETQYF.

V and J are TRBV5-1 and TRBJ2-3; D gene uncertain. V shed 2 bases and J shed 0 bases, with 7 bases lying between them. This CDR3 has 14 residues. Germline V gives CDR1 SGHRS, CDR2 YFSETQ. CDR3 loop: CASSFLDSTDTQYF. The DNA of the CDR3 is TGCGCCAGCAGCTTCCTAGACAGCACAGATACGCAGTATTTT.

The chain joins TRBV6-4 to TRBJ2-1; D may be TRBD2 (5 bases). Trimming removed 3 bases at V and 5 bases at J, with 17 bases between. The CDR3 has 16 amino acids. Germline V gene data show CDR1 as MRHNA and CDR2 as SNTAGT. The chain's CDR3 is CASSDTPTGNNNEQFF. In DNA, the CDR3 is TGTGCCAGCAGTGATACACCAACCGGGAACAACAATGAGCAGTTCTTC.

The chain recombines TRBV7-8 with TRBJ2-2, with TRBD1 matching 7 bases. The germline V gene encodes CDR1 SGHVS and CDR2 FQNEAQ. With 3 bases clipped from V and 10 bases from J, the junction kept 8 bases outside the gene matches. The CDR3 length is 14 residues. The CDR3 spells CASSFYRGGEELFF. CDR3 sequence (DNA): TGTGCCAGCAGCTTTTACAGGGGTGGGGAGGAGCTGTTTTTT.

This clone was seen just once. The V and J genes are TRBV15 and TRBJ2-7; 8 bases map to TRBD1. The CDR3 contains 15 residues. In germline, CDR1 is LNHNV, CDR2 YYDKDF (reference sequence). Germline trimming cut 4 bases from V and 2 bases from J; bases unmatched to any gene: 7. The CDR3 nucleotides read TGTGCCACCAGCATAACGCGGACAGGGCCCTACGAGCAGTACTTC. Protein sequence: CATSITRTGPYEQYF.

The gene calls are TRBV5-5 and TRBJ2-1; D is possibly TRBD1 (6 bases). The V and J ends lost 4 bases and 2 bases respectively, with 7 bases between them. This CDR3 is 13 amino acids long. Germline CDR1 reads SGHKS; CDR2 reads YYEKEE (reference sequence). DNA of the CDR3: TGTGCCAGCAGCCGGGACACCTACAATGAGCAGTTCTTC. This codes for CASSRDTYNEQFF.

About this clone itself: The identical CDR3 is also encoded by other nucleotide sequences in the sample. V and J are TRBV11-2 and TRBJ1-1, with TRBD1 as a possible D gene (5 bases). CDR3 length: 15 amino acids. Trimming cost V 3 bases and J 3 bases, with 14 bases left between them. Germline V gene data show CDR1 as SGHAT and CDR2 as FQNNGV. The CDR3 DNA sequence: TGTGCCAGCAGCTTCCCTATATGGGGGGACACTGAAGCTTTCTTT. Protein product: CASSFPIWGDTEAFF.

This chain connects TRBV7-9 to TRBJ1-4, with no clear D. V gave up 3 bases and J gave up 8 bases, with 19 bases separating them. The germline gives CDR1 SEHNR, CDR2 FQNEAQ (reference sequence). This CDR3 is 16 amino acids long. Here the CDR3 reads CASSFQPPGAGEKLFF. CDR3 DNA sequence: TGTGCCAGCAGCTTTCAACCACCGGGAGCGGGGGAAAAACTGTTTTTT.

The rearrangement links TRBV6-5 to TRBJ1-2; D gene ambiguous. This CDR3 spans 15 amino acids. The V and J ends lost 5 bases and 6 bases respectively, with 19 bases between them. Germline CDR1 is MNHEY and CDR2 is SVGAGI. CDR3 coding DNA: TGTGCCAGCAGTCTAGACGCCGGCAGGAGGAATGGCTACACCTTC. Protein sequence: CASSLDAGRRNGYTF.

The gene calls are TRBV27 and TRBJ2-7; TRBD1 matches 7 bases. The CDR3 length is 13 residues. Per germline, CDR1 MNHEY and CDR2 SMNVEV (reference sequence). The V gene end was trimmed by 2 bases and the J gene end by 7 bases; junction bases not matched to a gene: 5. The CDR3 is CASSLLGTEEQYF. In DNA form, the CDR3 reads TGTGCCAGCAGTTTACTGGGGACAGAAGAGCAGTACTTC.

The table lists this clone with a few counts. This rearrangement joins TRBV4-2 to TRBJ2-3; D gene uncertain. Germline-derived CDR1 and CDR2 are LGHNA and YNFKEQ. V shed 0 bases and J shed 1 base, with 11 bases lying between them. The CDR3 sequence is 16 residues long. CDR3: CASSQEAPPRTDTQYF. In DNA form, the CDR3 reads TGTGCCAGCAGCCAAGAGGCCCCGCCCCGCACAGATACGCAGTATTTT.

This chain's CDR3 is CAISESISGGTDTQYF. The CDR3 DNA sequence: TGTGCCATCAGTGAGTCGATTAGCGGGGGCACAGATACGCAGTATTTT. The V gene is TRBV10-3, the J gene TRBJ2-3; 8 nucleotides match TRBD2. The CDR3 has 16 residues. J gave up 1 base and V 0 bases, and 3 bases lay outside the gene matches. Germline V gives CDR1 ENHRY, CDR2 SYGVKD.

This clone showed up just a few times. This chain joins TRBV30 and TRBJ2-5; tentatively, D is TRBD2 (6 bases). V lost 5 bases, J lost 4 bases, and 17 bases lay in between. This CDR3 spans 14 amino acids. Germline loops: CDR1 GTSNPN, CDR2 SVGIG (reference sequence). The CDR3 nucleotides read TGTGCCTGGGCGCTCTGGGGAGGCAGAGAGACCCAGTACTTC. Translation: CAWALWGGRETQYF.

The V gene is TRBV2, the J gene TRBJ2-1; 10 bases are shared with TRBD2. Trimming at V came to 7 bases and at J to 9 bases, leaving 6 bases not matched to a gene. Germline CDR1 is SNHLY and CDR2 is FYNNEI. CDR3 length: 13 amino acids. CDR3: CASISGGVVEQFF. The CDR3 nucleotides read TGTGCCAGCATCAGCGGGGGGGTGGTTGAGCAGTTCTTC.

The rearrangement links TRBV6-5 to TRBJ1-2; D gene uncertain. The CDR3 covers 15 residues. Trimming removed 0 bases from V and 2 bases from J, with 10 bases in between. Germline V gives CDR1 MNHEY, CDR2 SVGAGI. In DNA form, the CDR3 reads TGTGCCAGCAGTTACTCGAGTTCAGCGAACTATGGCTACACCTTC. Protein: CASSYSSSANYGYTF.